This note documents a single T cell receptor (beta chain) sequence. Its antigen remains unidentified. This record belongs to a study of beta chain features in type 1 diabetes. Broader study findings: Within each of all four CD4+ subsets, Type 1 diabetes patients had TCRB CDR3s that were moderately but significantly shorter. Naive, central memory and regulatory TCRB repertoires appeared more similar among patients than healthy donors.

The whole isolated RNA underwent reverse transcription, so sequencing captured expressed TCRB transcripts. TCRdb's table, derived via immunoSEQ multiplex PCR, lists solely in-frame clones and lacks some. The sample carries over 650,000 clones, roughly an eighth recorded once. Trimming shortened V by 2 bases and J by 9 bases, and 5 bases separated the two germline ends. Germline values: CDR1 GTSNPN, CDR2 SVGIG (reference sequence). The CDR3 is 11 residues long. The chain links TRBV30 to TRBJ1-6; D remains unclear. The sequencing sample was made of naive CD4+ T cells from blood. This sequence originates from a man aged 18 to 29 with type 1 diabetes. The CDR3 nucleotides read TGTGCCTGGAGTCAGCGTTCACCCCTCCACTTT. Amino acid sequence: CAWSQRSPLHF.